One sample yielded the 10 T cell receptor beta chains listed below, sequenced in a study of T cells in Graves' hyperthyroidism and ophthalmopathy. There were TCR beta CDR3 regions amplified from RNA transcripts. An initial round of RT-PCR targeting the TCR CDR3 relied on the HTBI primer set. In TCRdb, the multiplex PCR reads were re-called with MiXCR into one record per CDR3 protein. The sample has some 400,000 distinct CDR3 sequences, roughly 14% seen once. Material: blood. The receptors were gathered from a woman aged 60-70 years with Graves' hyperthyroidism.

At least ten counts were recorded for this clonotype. Here the CDR3 DNA reads TGTGCCAGCAGTGCATTGACAGGGACAGGTGAAAAACTGTTTTTT. This codes for CASSALTGTGEKLFF. J is TRBJ1-4 and V is TRBV12-3 or TRBV12-4, with 8 bases lining up with TRBD1. CDR3 size: 15 residues. Trimming at V came to 5 bases and at J to 7 bases, leaving 9 bases not matched to a gene.

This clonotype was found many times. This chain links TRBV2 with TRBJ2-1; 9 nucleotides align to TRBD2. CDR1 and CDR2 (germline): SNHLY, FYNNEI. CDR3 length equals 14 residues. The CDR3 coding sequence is TGTGCAGGGCGGGGGGGGACATCCTACAATGAGCAGTTCTTC. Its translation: CAGRGGTSYNEQFF. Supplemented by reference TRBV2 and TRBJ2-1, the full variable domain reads EPEVTQTPSHQVTQMGQEVILRCVPISNHLYFYWYRQILGQKVEFLVSFYNNEISEKSEIFDDQFSVERPDGSNFTLKIRSTKLEDSAMYFCAGRGGTSYNEQFFGPGTRLTVL.

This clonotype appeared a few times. CDR3 amino acids: CASSLISGNTGELFF. In nucleotides, the CDR3 is TGTGCCAGCAGCTTGATTAGCGGTAACACCGGGGAGCTGTTTTTT. The rearrangement uses TRBV7-8 and TRBJ2-2; weak D call: TRBD2 (6 bases). The CDR3 has 15 amino acids. Between the trimmed V and J ends, which lost 3 bases and 2 bases, there was a span of 10 bases. CDR1 is SGHVS, CDR2 FQNEAQ, per germline.

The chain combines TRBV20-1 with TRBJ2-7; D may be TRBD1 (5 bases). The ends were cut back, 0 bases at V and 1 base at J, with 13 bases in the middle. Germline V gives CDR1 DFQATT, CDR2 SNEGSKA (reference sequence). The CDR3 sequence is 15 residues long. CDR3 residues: CSARDLGAGSYEQYF. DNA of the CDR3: TGCAGTGCTAGAGATCTTGGGGCCGGGTCCTACGAGCAGTACTTC.

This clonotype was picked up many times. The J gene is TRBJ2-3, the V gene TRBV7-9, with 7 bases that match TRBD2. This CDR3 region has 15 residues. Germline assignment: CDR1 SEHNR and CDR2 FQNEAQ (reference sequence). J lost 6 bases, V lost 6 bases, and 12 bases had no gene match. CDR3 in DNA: TGTGCCAGCAGACCGAGACTAGCTTTATGGGATACGCAGTATTTT. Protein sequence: CASRPRLALWDTQYF.

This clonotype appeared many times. The CDR3, as DNA: TGTGCCAGCAGCGAAGGACTAGCGGGGACCTACGAGCAGTACTTC. Translation: CASSEGLAGTYEQYF. The chain employs TRBV7-6 and TRBJ2-7; 12 bases are a match to TRBD2. V lost 5 bases, J lost 2 bases, and 4 bases stayed unmatched. This CDR3 region has 15 residues. Germline V CDR1 and CDR2: SGHVS, FNYEAQ. The full variable domain, in which reference TRBV7-6 and TRBJ2-7 provide the parts outside the CDR3, is GAGVSQSPRYKVTKRGQDVALRCDPISGHVSLYWYRQALGQGPEFLTYFNYEAQQDKSGLPNDRFSAERPEGSISTLTIQRTEQRDSAMYRCASSEGLAGTYEQYFGPGTRLTVT.

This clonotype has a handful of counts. Here the CDR3 DNA reads TGTGCCAGCTCCCCGGCAGAGGGGCACTCCTACGAGCAGTACTTC. Residues: CASSPAEGHSYEQYF. The V call is TRBV18, the J call TRBJ2-7; D assignment may be TRBD1 or TRBD2 (5 bases each). The CDR3 has 15 residues. CDR1 and CDR2 from the germline V gene are KGHSH and LQKENI. Trimming took off 6 bases at V and 0 bases at J, with 15 bases between the two ends.

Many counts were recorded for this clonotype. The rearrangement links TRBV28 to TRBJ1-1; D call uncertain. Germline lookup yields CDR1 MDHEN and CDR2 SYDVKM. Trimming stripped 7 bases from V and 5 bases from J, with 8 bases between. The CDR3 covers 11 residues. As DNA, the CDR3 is TGTGCCAGCACCCGTGGTACTGAAGCTTTCTTT. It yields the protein CASTRGTEAFF.

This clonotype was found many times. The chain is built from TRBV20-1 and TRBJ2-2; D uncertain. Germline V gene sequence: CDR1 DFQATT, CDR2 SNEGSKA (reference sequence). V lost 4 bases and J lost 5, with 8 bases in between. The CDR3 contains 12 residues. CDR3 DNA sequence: TGCAGTGCTACGCGTGAGACCGGGGAGCTGTTTTTT. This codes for CSATRETGELFF.

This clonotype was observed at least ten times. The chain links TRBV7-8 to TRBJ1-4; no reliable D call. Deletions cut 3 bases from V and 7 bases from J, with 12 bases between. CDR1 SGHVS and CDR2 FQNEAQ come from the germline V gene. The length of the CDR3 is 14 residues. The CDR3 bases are TGTGCCAGCAGCTTTAGGGCTAGCGGTGAAAAACTGTTTTTT. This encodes CASSFRASGEKLFF.